This record looks at one T cell receptor (beta chain) sequence and its context. The record originates from a study of blood T cell repertoires in COVID-19. Assay used: immunoSEQ multiplex PCR; TCRdb lists only in-frame clones, some missing. The sample has 70,000 or so clones, around 84% seen once; the top ten hold roughly 3.7%. Germline V gene lookup returns CDR1 SEHNR and CDR2 FQNEAQ (reference sequence). The CDR3 extends over 13 amino acids. Between the trimmed V and J ends, which lost 2 bases and 4 bases, there was a span of 8 bases. Material for sequencing was peripheral blood. The receptor comes from a middle-aged man with acute or convalescent COVID-19. The chain employs TRBV7-9 and TRBJ1-1; D is perhaps TRBD1 (6 bases). The CDR3 DNA is TGTGCCAGCAGCTTACTCAGGGGCACTGAAGCTTTCTTT. Its translation: CASSLLRGTEAFF.